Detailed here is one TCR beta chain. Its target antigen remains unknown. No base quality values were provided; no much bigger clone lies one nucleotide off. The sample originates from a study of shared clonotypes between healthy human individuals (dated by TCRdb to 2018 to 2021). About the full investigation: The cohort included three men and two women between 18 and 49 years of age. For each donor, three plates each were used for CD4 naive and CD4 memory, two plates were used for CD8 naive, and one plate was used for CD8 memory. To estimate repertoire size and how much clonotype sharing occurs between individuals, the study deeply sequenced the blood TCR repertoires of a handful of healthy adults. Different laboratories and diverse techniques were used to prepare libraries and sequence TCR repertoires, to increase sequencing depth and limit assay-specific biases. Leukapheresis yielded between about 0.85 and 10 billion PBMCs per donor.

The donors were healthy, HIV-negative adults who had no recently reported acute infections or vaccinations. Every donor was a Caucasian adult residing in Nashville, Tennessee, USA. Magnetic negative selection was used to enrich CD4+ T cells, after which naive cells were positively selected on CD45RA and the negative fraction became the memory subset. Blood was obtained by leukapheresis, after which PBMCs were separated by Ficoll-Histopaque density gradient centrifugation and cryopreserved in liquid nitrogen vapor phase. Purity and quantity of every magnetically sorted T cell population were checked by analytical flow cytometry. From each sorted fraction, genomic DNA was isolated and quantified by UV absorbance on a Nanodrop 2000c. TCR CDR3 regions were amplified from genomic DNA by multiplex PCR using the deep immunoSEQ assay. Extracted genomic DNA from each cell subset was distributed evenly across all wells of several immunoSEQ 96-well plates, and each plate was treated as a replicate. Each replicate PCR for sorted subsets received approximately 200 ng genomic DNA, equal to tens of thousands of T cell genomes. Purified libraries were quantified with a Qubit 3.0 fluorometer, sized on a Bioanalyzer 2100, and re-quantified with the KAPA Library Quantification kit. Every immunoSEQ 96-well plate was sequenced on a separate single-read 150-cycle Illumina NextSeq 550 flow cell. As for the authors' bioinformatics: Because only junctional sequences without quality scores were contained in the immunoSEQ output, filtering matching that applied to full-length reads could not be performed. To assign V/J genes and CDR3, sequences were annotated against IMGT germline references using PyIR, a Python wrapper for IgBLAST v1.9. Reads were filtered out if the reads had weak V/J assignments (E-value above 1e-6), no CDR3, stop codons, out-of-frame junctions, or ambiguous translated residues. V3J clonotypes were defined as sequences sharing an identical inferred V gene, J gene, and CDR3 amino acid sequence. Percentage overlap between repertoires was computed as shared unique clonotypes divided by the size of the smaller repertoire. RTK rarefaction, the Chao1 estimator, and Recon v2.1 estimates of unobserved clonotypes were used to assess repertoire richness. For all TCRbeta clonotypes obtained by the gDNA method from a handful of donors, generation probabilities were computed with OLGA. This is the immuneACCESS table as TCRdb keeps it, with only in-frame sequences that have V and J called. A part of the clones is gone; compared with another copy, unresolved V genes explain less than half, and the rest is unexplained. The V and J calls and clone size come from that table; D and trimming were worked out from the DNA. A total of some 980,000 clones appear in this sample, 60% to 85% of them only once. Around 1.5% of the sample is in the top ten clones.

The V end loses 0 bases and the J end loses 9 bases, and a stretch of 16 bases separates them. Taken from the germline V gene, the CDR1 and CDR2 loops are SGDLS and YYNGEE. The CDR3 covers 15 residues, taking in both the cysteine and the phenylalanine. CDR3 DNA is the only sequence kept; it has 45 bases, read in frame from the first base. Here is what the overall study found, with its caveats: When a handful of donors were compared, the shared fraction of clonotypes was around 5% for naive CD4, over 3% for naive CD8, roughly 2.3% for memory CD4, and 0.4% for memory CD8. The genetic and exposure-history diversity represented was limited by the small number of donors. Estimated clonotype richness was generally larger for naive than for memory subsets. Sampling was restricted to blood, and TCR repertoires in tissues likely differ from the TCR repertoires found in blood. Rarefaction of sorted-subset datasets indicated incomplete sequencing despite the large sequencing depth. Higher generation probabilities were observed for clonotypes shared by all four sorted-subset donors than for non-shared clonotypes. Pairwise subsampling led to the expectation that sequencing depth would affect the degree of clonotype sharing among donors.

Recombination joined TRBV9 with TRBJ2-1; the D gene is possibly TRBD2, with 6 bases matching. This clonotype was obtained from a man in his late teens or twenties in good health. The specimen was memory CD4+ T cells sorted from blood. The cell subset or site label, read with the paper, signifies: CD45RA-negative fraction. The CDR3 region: CASSVGGENAGEQFF. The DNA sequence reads TGTGCCAGCAGCGTAGGGGGGGAGAATGCGGGTGAGCAGTTCTTC. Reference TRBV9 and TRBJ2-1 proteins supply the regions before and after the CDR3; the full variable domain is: DSGVTQTPKHLITATGQRVTLRCSPRSGDLSVYWYQQSLDQGLQFLIQYYNGEERAKGNILERFSAQQFPDLHSELNLSSLELGDSALYFCASSVGGENAGEQFFGPGTRLTVL.